This T cell receptor beta chain was recovered during a study of T-cell reconstitution after alpha-beta-depleted transplantation in children. During its preparation, the TCRbeta library received unique molecular identifiers. Each CDR3 protein is one row after TCRdb ran MiXCR on the PCR reads. The repertoire holds over 450,000 distinct CDR3 sequences, with roughly a tenth as singletons. This clonotype was seen ten or more times. No antigen is known for it. Notes on the study in general: Where alpha-beta T cells came from about two months after transplant was reportedly several hundred expanded graft clones. Newly generated T cells supplied most T-cell counts and diversity one year post-transplant.

This CDR3 is built from 14 residues. Trimming left V 2 bases short and J 5 bases short, with 12 bases between. The receptor was derived from a child aged 2 to 15 with inherited bone marrow failure, due to receive a stem cell transplant. The chain combines TRBV12-3 or TRBV12-4 with TRBJ2-5, with D perhaps matching TRBD1 or TRBD2 (5 bases each). The source material was PBMCs, sampled before TCRalphabeta/CD19-depleted stem cell transplant. The DNA for the CDR3 is TGTGCCAGCAGTTTACCGGGGACGGTGGAGACCCAGTACTTC. As protein: CASSLPGTVETQYF.